The 27 T cell receptor beta chains given below trace back to one sample, sequenced in a study of CD8 T cells in ankylosing spondylitis. TCRdb independently ran MiXCR on the 5' RACE reads; one entry per CDR3 protein. The table lists a few hundred thousand distinct CDR3 sequences, 20% of them singletons. Sequenced: blood, either unsorted or a sorted T cell fraction (not recorded which). The source is a male donor with ankylosing spondylitis or in good health (not recorded which).

This chain joins TRBV11-2 and TRBJ2-1, with D perhaps given as TRBD1 or TRBD2 (6 bases each). V lost 0 bases, J lost 2 bases, and 17 bases lay in between. Germline CDR1 SGHAT, CDR2 FQNNGV. This CDR3 has 18 amino acids. DNA of the CDR3: TGTGCCAGCAGCTTAGAGATCAGGGGCGGGATCGCCTACAATGAGCAGTTCTTC. As protein: CASSLEIRGGIAYNEQFF.

V gene TRBV27 combines with J gene TRBJ2-7; 7 bases match TRBD2. Germline-derived CDR1 and CDR2 are MNHEY and SMNVEV (reference sequence). After removal of 5 bases from V and 4 bases from J, the junction contained 11 bases not matched to a gene. The CDR3 covers 15 residues. The CDR3 loop reads CASSPKSGLYYEQYV. In DNA, the CDR3 is TGTGCCAGCAGTCCCAAGTCGGGACTATATTACGAGCAGTACGTC.

This clonotype was counted a few times. It may be a read error: a sequence one base away is much more abundant. The chain uses TRBV28 and TRBJ2-1; D unclear. Between the trimmed V and J ends, which lost 7 bases and 7 bases, there was a span of 17 bases. Germline CDR1 MDHEN, CDR2 SYDVKM. This CDR3 has 14 amino acids. CDR3 residues: CASKPHQVGNEQFF. The CDR3, as DNA: TGTGCCAGCAAGCCCCACCAGGTGGGGAATGAGCAGTTCTTC.

A few counts support this clonotype. The rearrangement uses TRBV12-3 or TRBV12-4 and TRBJ2-1; tentatively, D is TRBD1 (7 bases). V shed 5 bases and J shed 0 bases, with 17 bases lying between them. This CDR3 has 17 amino acids. CDR3 sequence reads: CASSPVRQGGSYNEQFF. For the CDR3, the DNA is TGTGCCAGCAGTCCCGTCCGACAGGGAGGCTCCTACAATGAGCAGTTCTTC.

The table lists this clonotype with a few counts. The chain has TRBV15 and TRBJ1-4; D is possibly TRBD1 (5 bases). The CDR3 sequence is 16 residues long. Per germline, CDR1 LNHNV and CDR2 YYDKDF (reference sequence). V was trimmed by 1 base and J by 2 bases, leaving 11 bases between them. In DNA form, the CDR3 reads TGTGCCACCAGCAGAGGGTTACAGGCTACTAATGAAAAACTGTTTTTT. Amino acid sequence: CATSRGLQATNEKLFF.

The V gene is TRBV10-3, the J gene TRBJ2-3, with 7 nucleotides matching TRBD1. This CDR3 comprises 13 residues. Germline values: CDR1 ENHRY, CDR2 SYGVKD. Unmatched junction bases numbered 8, after V lost 8 bases and J lost 6 bases. The CDR3 sequence is CAIGDSPLDTQYF. In nucleotides, the CDR3 is TGTGCCATCGGGGACAGCCCGCTGGATACGCAGTATTTT.

This clonotype has a handful of counts. The chain links TRBV5-1 to TRBJ2-1; TRBD2 matches 13 bases. The germline V gene encodes CDR1 SGHRS and CDR2 YFSETQ. CDR3 length: 20 residues. Trimming at V came to 6 bases and at J to 0 bases, leaving 15 bases not matched to a gene. The CDR3, as DNA: TGCGCCAGCACTAGGTTGGGAACACGGACTAGCGGGAGCTCCTACAATGAGCAGTTCTTC. Amino acids: CASTRLGTRTSGSSYNEQFF.

This clonotype appeared many times. The chain is built from TRBV12-3 or TRBV12-4 and TRBJ1-5; the D is unclear. CDR3 size: 13 residues. V lost 2 bases and J 3 bases, leaving 5 bases between the germline ends. In DNA, the CDR3 is TGTGCCAGCAGTTTAACCCTCAATCAGCCCCAGCATTTT. Translated, it gives CASSLTLNQPQHF.

CDR3 DNA: TGTGCCAGCAGCGTAGACGGGGGGTTTACCGGGGAGCTGTTTTTT. This gives the protein CASSVDGGFTGELFF. V gene TRBV9 combines with J gene TRBJ2-2; 7 nucleotides match TRBD2. CDR1 is SGDLS, CDR2 YYNGEE, per germline. The CDR3 consists of 15 residues. J lost 5 bases, V lost 0 bases, and 4 bases had no gene match. Using reference TRBV9 and TRBJ2-2 for the parts outside the CDR3, the full variable domain is DSGVTQTPKHLITATGQRVTLRCSPRSGDLSVYWYQQSLDQGLQFLIQYYNGEERAKGNILERFSAQQFPDLHSELNLSSLELGDSALYFCASSVDGGFTGELFFGEGSRLTVL.

This clonotype was counted ten times or more. This chain uses TRBV28 with TRBJ1-6; 10 bases are a match to TRBD1. V dropped 4 bases and J dropped 7; count of bases not matched to a gene: 4. The length of the CDR3 is 15 residues. Germline assignment: CDR1 MDHEN and CDR2 SYDVKM. The DNA for the CDR3 is TGTGCCAGCAGTTCCTCGGGACAGGGGAATTCACCCCTCCACTTT. It yields the protein CASSSSGQGNSPLHF.

The chain is built from TRBV30 and TRBJ1-4; perhaps TRBD1 as D (5 bases). This CDR3 has 15 residues. Trimming pared 1 base from V and 10 bases from J, leaving 19 bases between. Looked up from germline, CDR1 is GTSNPN and CDR2 is SVGIG (reference sequence). The CDR3 protein is CAWSELGPDKGKLFF. DNA of the CDR3: TGTGCCTGGAGTGAATTAGGGCCGGACAAGGGAAAACTGTTTTTT. Full variable domain (missing parts from reference TRBV30 and TRBJ1-4): SQTIHQWPATLVQPVGSPLSLECTVEGTSNPNLYWYRQAAGRGLQLLFYSVGIGQISSEVPQNLSASRPQDRQFILSSKKLLLSDSGFYLCAWSELGPDKGKLFFGSGTQLSVL.

This chain joins TRBV6-1 and TRBJ2-3; 7 nucleotides align to TRBD1. The CDR3 has 17 residues. In germline, CDR1 is MNHNS, CDR2 SASEGT. V trimming: 6 bases; J trimming: 2 bases; junction bases outside the gene matches: 14. The CDR3 region has the DNA TGTGCCAGCAGCAAGGGGGCACACATCTCGTTCACAGATACGCAGTATTTT. It codes for CASSKGAHISFTDTQYF.

The chain uses TRBV28 and TRBJ1-5; D is unresolved. Looked up from germline, CDR1 is MDHEN and CDR2 is SYDVKM. This CDR3 comprises 12 residues. Trimming removed 5 bases from V and 4 bases from J, with 6 bases in between. CDR3 protein: CASSTLNQPQHF. In nucleotides, the CDR3 is TGTGCCAGCAGTACGCTAAATCAGCCCCAGCATTTT.

The rearrangement uses TRBV9 and TRBJ2-1; the match to TRBD2 covers 7 bases. The CDR3 length is 14 residues. CDR1 is SGDLS and CDR2 is YYNGEE in the germline V gene. Unmatched junction bases numbered 6, after V lost 0 bases and J lost 9 bases. CDR3 bases: TGTGCCAGCAGCGTAGAAGGACTAGTTGGTGAGCAGTTCTTC. Protein product: CASSVEGLVGEQFF.

The table lists this clonotype with a few counts. The chain recombines TRBV10-3 with TRBJ2-3, with D maybe TRBD1 (5 bases). V lost 0 bases, J lost 1 base, and 11 bases lay in between. The CDR3 is made up of 16 amino acids. Germline loops: CDR1 ENHRY, CDR2 SYGVKD. CDR3 in amino acids: CAISESGLPGTDTQYF. The DNA for the CDR3 is TGTGCCATCAGTGAGTCGGGGCTACCAGGCACAGATACGCAGTATTTT.

The chain is built from TRBV7-8 and TRBJ2-1; 9 positions agree with TRBD2. The length of the CDR3 is 15 residues. Germline V CDR1 and CDR2: SGHVS, FQNEAQ. J gave up 9 bases and V 0 bases, and 6 bases lay outside the gene matches. The CDR3 spells CASSLALAGVLEQFF. The DNA for the CDR3 is TGTGCCAGCAGCTTAGCCTTAGCGGGAGTACTTGAGCAGTTCTTC. Full variable domain (remainder filled in from reference TRBV7-8 and TRBJ2-1): GAGVSQSPRYKVAKRGQDVALRCDPISGHVSLFWYQQALGQGPEFLTYFQNEAQLDKSGLPSDRFFAERPEGSVSTLKIQRTQQEDSAVYLCASSLALAGVLEQFFGPGTRLTVL.

This chain joins TRBV4-2 and TRBJ1-6; D is undetermined. Germline V gene sequence: CDR1 LGHNA, CDR2 YNFKEQ. The V end was cut by 1 base, the J end by 0 bases, with 16 bases between. The length of the CDR3 is 19 residues. The CDR3 coding sequence is TGTGCCAGCAGCCAAGGGTCCGGCGGCCTGAGCTCCTATAATTCACCCCTCCACTTT. This translates into CASSQGSGGLSSYNSPLHF.

The rearrangement joins TRBV20-1 to TRBJ1-6, with TRBD1 matching over 7 bases. The germline gives CDR1 DFQATT, CDR2 SNEGSKA (reference sequence). V lost 3 bases, J lost 7 bases, and 12 bases stayed unmatched. The CDR3 has 16 amino acids. The CDR3 loop is CSASPSGTALNSPLHF. The CDR3 DNA is TGCAGTGCTAGCCCCTCTGGGACAGCTCTGAATTCACCCCTCCACTTT.

This clonotype was counted ten times or more. The chain recombines TRBV28 with TRBJ2-3; D may be TRBD1 (6 bases). CDR1 is MDHEN and CDR2 is SYDVKM in the germline V gene. The V end lost 10 bases, the J end lost 1 base, and 21 bases lay between the germline ends. This CDR3 is built from 16 residues. This chain's CDR3 is CATAGVQLARTDTQYF. The CDR3 bases are TGTGCCACGGCAGGGGTCCAGCTAGCCCGCACAGATACGCAGTATTTT. The full variable domain, rest sourced from reference TRBV28 and TRBJ2-3, is DVKVTQSSRYLVKRTGEKVFLECVQDMDHENMFWYRQDPGLGLRLIYFSYDVKMKEKGDIPEGYSVSREKKERFSLILESASTNQTSMYLCATAGVQLARTDTQYFGPGTRLTVL.

The chain links TRBV7-2 to TRBJ2-1; 12 nucleotides agree with TRBD1. The CDR3 totals 16 residues. Trimming at V came to 6 bases and at J to 7 bases, leaving 10 bases not matched to a gene. Per the germline V gene, CDR1 is SGHTA and CDR2 is FQGNSA. DNA of the CDR3: TGTGCCAGCAGGATTCACCCGGGACAGGGGGCTAATGAGCAGTTCTTC. It translates to CASRIHPGQGANEQFF.

This clonotype was seen a handful of times. The rearrangement joins TRBV28 to TRBJ2-1, with D perhaps matching TRBD1 (6 bases). The CDR3 length is 14 residues. Looked up from germline, CDR1 is MDHEN and CDR2 is SYDVKM. Trimming removed 4 bases from V and 4 bases from J, with 11 bases in between. This CDR3 is CASSSTDRYNEQFF. The CDR3 region has the DNA TGTGCCAGCAGTTCGACGGACAGATACAATGAGCAGTTCTTC.

This clonotype was observed a handful of times. This rearrangement joins TRBV7-9 to TRBJ2-3, with D tentatively TRBD2 (5 bases). Germline assignment: CDR1 SEHNR and CDR2 FQNEAQ (reference sequence). V was clipped by 5 bases and J by 1 base, with 13 bases between them. The CDR3 spans 15 residues. CDR3 in DNA: TGTGCCAGCAGCGTGGGAGCAGACCGCACAGATACGCAGTATTTT. The encoded protein is CASSVGADRTDTQYF.

V is TRBV20-1 and J is TRBJ2-1; possible D gene TRBD2, 5 bases. Trimming removed 3 bases from V and 6 bases from J, with 12 bases in between. The CDR3 has 13 amino acids. CDR1 is DFQATT, CDR2 SNEGSKA, per germline (reference sequence). The chain's CDR3 is CSASILAGNEQFF. The CDR3 region has the DNA TGCAGTGCTAGCATCCTAGCAGGCAATGAGCAGTTCTTC.

This clonotype was seen at least ten times. The chain recombines TRBV12-3 or TRBV12-4 with TRBJ1-2; tentative D call: TRBD1 (5 bases). The CDR3 has 13 amino acids. Trimming stripped 5 bases from V and 7 bases from J, with 14 bases between. The CDR3 loop reads CASSGPGSGGYTF. Here the CDR3 DNA reads TGTGCCAGCAGTGGTCCAGGGAGCGGTGGCTACACCTTC.

This clonotype was picked up many times. The V and J genes are TRBV12-3 or TRBV12-4 and TRBJ2-3; D remains unclear. The CDR3 is 14 amino acids. Between the trimmed V and J ends, which lost 7 bases and 3 bases, there was a span of 14 bases. The CDR3 loop reads CASTKWAVTDTQYF. The CDR3 DNA reads TGTGCCAGCACCAAGTGGGCAGTAACAGATACGCAGTATTTT.

The genes are TRBV27 and TRBJ1-2, with a tentative D call TRBD1 (5 bases). Germline lookup yields CDR1 MNHEY and CDR2 SMNVEV (reference sequence). V lost 4 bases to trimming and J lost 6 bases, with 24 bases between them. The CDR3 is 17 amino acids. CDR3 nucleotides: TGTGCCAGCAGTTCCCTATTGGCAGGGCGGGGAAAAAATGGCTACACCTTC. This gives the protein CASSSLLAGRGKNGYTF.

In this sample, this clonotype turned up a few times. The chain joins TRBV27 to TRBJ2-2, with D perhaps assigned TRBD1 or TRBD2 (6 bases each). V shed 0 bases and J shed 4 bases, with 18 bases lying between them. CDR3 size: 18 residues. Looked up from germline, CDR1 is MNHEY and CDR2 is SMNVEV (reference sequence). The CDR3 reads CASSLSWGALGSTGELFF. In DNA form, the CDR3 reads TGTGCCAGCAGTTTATCATGGGGGGCTCTAGGGTCCACCGGGGAGCTGTTTTTT.